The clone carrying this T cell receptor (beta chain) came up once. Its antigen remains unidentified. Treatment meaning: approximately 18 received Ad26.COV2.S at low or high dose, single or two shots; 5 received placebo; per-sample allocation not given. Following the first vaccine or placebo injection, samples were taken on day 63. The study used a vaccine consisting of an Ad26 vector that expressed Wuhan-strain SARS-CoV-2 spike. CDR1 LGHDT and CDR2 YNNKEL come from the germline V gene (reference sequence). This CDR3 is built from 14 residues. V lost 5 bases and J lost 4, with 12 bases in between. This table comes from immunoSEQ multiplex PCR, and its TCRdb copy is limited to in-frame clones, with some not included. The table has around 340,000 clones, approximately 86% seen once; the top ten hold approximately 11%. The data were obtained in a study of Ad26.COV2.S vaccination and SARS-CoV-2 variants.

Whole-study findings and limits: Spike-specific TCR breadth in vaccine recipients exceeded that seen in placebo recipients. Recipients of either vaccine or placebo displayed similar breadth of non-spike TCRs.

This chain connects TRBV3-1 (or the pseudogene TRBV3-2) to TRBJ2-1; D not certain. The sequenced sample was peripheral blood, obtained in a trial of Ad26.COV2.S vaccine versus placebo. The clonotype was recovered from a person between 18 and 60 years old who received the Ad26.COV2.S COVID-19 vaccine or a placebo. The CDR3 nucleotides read TGTGCCAGCAGCTCCACCGGGTTGTACAATGAGCAGTTCTTC. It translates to CASSSTGLYNEQFF.